This TCR beta chain was captured by sequencing in a study of cytomegalovirus exposure and HLA in healthy donors. The study, taken as a whole, reports: An Asian-associated ancestry cluster reportedly showed fewer N-insertions than the approximately 630-donor mean in a later analysis. According to an earlier analysis, most TCR beta V segments yielded productive rearrangements about 87% or about 30% of the time.

Donors counted as nominally healthy when sampled, yet unrecorded immune exposures were likely. The V and J ends lost 2 bases and 4 bases, in that order; junction bases with no gene match: 16. The CDR3 is made up of 18 amino acids. Per germline, CDR1 SNHLY and CDR2 FYNNEI. The PCR used 60 Vbeta and 13 Jbeta primers. Clones were sequenced by immunoSEQ multiplex PCR, and TCRdb holds only the in-frame ones, with some missing. In the table there are about 110,000 clones, 65% to 90% of which are singletons. This clone was observed once. Its antigen remains unidentified. The source is a woman younger than 45 in good health and CMV-seronegative. J is TRBJ1-1 and V is TRBV2; 7 bases fit TRBD1. The source material was PBMCs. The CDR3: CASSEPDRAVRLSTEAFF. The CDR3 DNA is TGTGCCAGCAGTGAACCAGACAGGGCGGTACGATTGAGCACTGAAGCTTTCTTT.